The text below deals with one TCR beta chain. Its target antigen remains unknown. Base qualities are not recorded, but no much larger clone differs from it by a single base. The donors were some 36 Caucasian individuals from Russia, aged 6 to 90 years, who were systemically healthy. Around 10 milliliters of peripheral blood were collected from each donor into EDTA-treated Vacutainer tubes. Ficoll-Paque density-gradient centrifugation was used to isolate PBMCs, with at least 7 million per sample. Trizol reagent was used to extract total RNA from the PBMCs, yielding at least 6 micrograms per sample. The percentages of naive CD45RAhigh/CD27high T cells were determined by flow cytometry on a PBMC aliquot from every donor. The method was 5' RACE. Instrument on record: Illumina HiSeq 2500. A second PCR of about 6 to 12 cycles was run with a J-beta primer mix and a sample-barcoded 5' primer. Each TCR beta cDNA molecule received a unique molecular identifier from a template-switch 5' adaptor carrying 12 random nucleotides. Each sample yielded at least 3 million CDR3-containing paired-end reads. First-strand cDNA synthesis was performed from all RNA using the Mint cDNA synthesis kit, with priming by a TRBC-specific oligonucleotide. Following uracil-DNA glycosylase treatment, a first 18-cycle PCR with universal primers M1SS and BC2_uni_R was performed on all cDNA. The study's processing was this. Normalization of each sample was performed by random selection of 1 million high-quality reads, each carrying a distinct molecular identifier. Reads sharing molecular identifiers were discarded rather than binned into consensus sequences. CDR3 identification, clonotype clustering and error correction used MiTCR with a Q25 quality threshold and the strictest error-elimination algorithm. Lower-bound total TCR beta diversity was estimated with a nonparametric unseen species model using Euler transformation. In TCRdb, the public reads were trimmed at Q25 with fastp and aligned with MiXCR, with productive beta chains retained. Each CDR3 protein appears once, grouped with its most common genes and DNA. These V and J calls derive from TCRdb rather than the authors' analysis. Across this sample there are around 650,000 distinct CDR3 sequences, with around two fifths seen only once. The ten largest clones represent about 30% of the sample.

This specimen comes from a study of blood T cells in healthy people across ages (dated by TCRdb to 2015 to 2017). For the wider study: In model experiments, template switching captured roughly one uniquely barcoded TCR beta cDNA molecule for every two T cells. The donors were divided into four age groups: young (average around 17 years), middle-aged (about 40), aged (around 59) and long-lived (approximately 74). Using the same blood draw, the study looked at two additional independent replicas of 1 million unique cDNA reads for two donors, one aged 18 to 30 and the other aged 80 or older. The study measured age-related changes in TCR beta repertoire diversity using deep sequencing normalized with unique cDNA molecular identifiers. To avoid experimental bias, donors of different ages were randomly spread across the sequencing lanes.

The study at large found these results: Because the CMV infection status of the donors was unknown, age-related changes in expanded clonotypes may potentially have been confounded. There was a strong correlation between observed TCR beta diversity and the percentage of naive T cells measured by flow cytometry. Observed TCR beta diversity per million T cells fell roughly linearly with age, and a significant reduction was already apparent by age around 40. The long-lived group showed more naive CD4+ T cells, fewer expanded clones and increased TCR diversity than the aged group, suggesting age selection. Because profiling used bulk unsorted PBMCs, naive and antigen-experienced compartments could not be compared conclusively. Estimates of total diversity based on one million sequenced T cells were regarded as lower bounds and as underestimates.

CDR1 and CDR2, per the germline V gene, are LGHNA and YSLEER. The CDR3, from cysteine to phenylalanine, totals 15 residues. CDR3 DNA only is kept here, 45 bases in frame from base 1. V and J are truncated by 4 bases and 4 bases respectively, leaving an intervening sequence of 14 bases. The origin of this receptor is an elderly man in good health. The sequence links TRBV4-3 to TRBJ2-1; the D segment might be TRBD1 or TRBD2, since each matches 5 bases. The sequencing sample was made of blood. The CDR3 protein is CASSPGRANYNEQFF. The DNA sequence is given as TGCGCCAGCAGCCCGGGACGAGCGAATTACAATGAGCAGTTCTTC.